Described below is a single TCR beta chain sequence and its context. Only in-frame clones appear in the TCRdb table, and some are missing; sequencing was by immunoSEQ multiplex PCR. The top ten hold 0.37% of the sample, which has over 2 million clones, 85% to 95% seen once. The data were taken from a study of shared clonotypes between healthy human individuals. The CDR3 is made up of 16 amino acids. From germline, CDR1 is SGDLS and CDR2 YYNGEE. Trimming pared 3 bases from V and 0 bases from J, leaving 10 bases between. Material: naive CD4+ T cells from PBMCs. Subset described: CD45RA+ positively selected. The sequence came from a young man in good health. Some clones in this sample may be carry-over from other donors' samples. V gene TRBV9 combines with J gene TRBJ2-6; D is unresolved. CDR3 DNA: TGTGCCAGCAGCGAAAGGGTCAGCTCTGGGGCCAACGTCCTGACTTTC. It specifies CASSERVSSGANVLTF.